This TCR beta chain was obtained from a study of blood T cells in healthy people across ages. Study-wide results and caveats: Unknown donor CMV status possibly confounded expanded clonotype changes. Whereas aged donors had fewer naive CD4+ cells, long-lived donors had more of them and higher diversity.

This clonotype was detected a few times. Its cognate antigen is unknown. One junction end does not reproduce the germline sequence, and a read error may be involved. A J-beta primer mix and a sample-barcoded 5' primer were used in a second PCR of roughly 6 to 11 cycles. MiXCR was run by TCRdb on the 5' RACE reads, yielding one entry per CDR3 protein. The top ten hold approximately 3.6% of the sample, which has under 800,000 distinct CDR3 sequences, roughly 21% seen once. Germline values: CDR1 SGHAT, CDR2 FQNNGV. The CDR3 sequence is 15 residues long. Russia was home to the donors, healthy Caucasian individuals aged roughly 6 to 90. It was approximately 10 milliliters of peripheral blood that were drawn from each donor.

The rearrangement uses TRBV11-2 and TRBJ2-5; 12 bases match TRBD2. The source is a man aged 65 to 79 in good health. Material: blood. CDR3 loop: CASSRGLAGQGTQYF. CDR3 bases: TGTGCCAGCAGCCGGGGACTAGCGGGTCAAGGGACCCAGTACTTC.